This TCR beta chain was captured in a study of T cell responses to AZD1222 COVID-19 vaccine. Whole-study findings and limits: A rise in Spike-specific TCR breadth and depth followed two AZD1222 doses.

On this clone: Antigen: not known.

Only in-frame clones appear in the TCRdb table, and some are missing; sequencing was by immunoSEQ multiplex PCR. Of roughly 100,000 clones in the sample, around 95% were seen once. Germline V lookup: CDR1 SGHRS, CDR2 YFSETQ. The germline V and J ends were trimmed by 0 bases and 0 bases, with 9 bases remaining between them. The CDR3 length is 15 residues. The chain combines TRBV5-1 with TRBJ1-1; no definite D call. The TCR sequence derives from an adult in good health. This specimen was peripheral blood, taken on day 0 of AZD1222 vaccination. CDR3 bases: TGCGCCAGCAGCTTGGCCGCCAGCCTGAACACTGAAGCTTTCTTT. Translating it yields CASSLAASLNTEAFF.